These 32 T cell receptor beta chains were sequenced from one sample in a study of T cell responses to AZD1222 COVID-19 vaccine. The protocol was immunoSEQ multiplex PCR, while the TCRdb copy is restricted to in-frame clones and leaves out a portion. The sample holds some 120,000 clones, roughly 87% seen once. The sample in question was peripheral blood, obtained on day 0 of AZD1222 vaccination. Receptors originate from an adult in good health.

This clone has just a few counts. J is TRBJ1-4 and V is TRBV9, with D perhaps TRBD1 (5 bases). Germline V gene lookup returns CDR1 SGDLS and CDR2 YYNGEE. The CDR3 sequence is 14 residues long. V shed 2 bases and J shed 6 bases, with 11 bases lying between them. For the CDR3, the DNA is TGTGCCAGCAGCGTCCAGGGAGGAGATGAAAAACTGTTTTTT. Protein: CASSVQGGDEKLFF. Using reference TRBV9 and TRBJ1-4 for the parts outside the CDR3, the full variable domain is DSGVTQTPKHLITATGQRVTLRCSPRSGDLSVYWYQQSLDQGLQFLIQYYNGEERAKGNILERFSAQQFPDLHSELNLSSLELGDSALYFCASSVQGGDEKLFFGSGTQLSVL.

This clone was detected once. The chain uses TRBV27 and TRBJ2-7, with D possibly matching TRBD1 (6 bases). This CDR3 has 16 amino acids. The germline V gene encodes CDR1 MNHEY and CDR2 SMNVEV (reference sequence). Trimming took off 2 bases at V and 2 bases at J, with 16 bases between the two ends. CDR3 nucleotide sequence: TGTGCCAGCAGTTTAATAACCGCCAGGGGAACCTACGAGCAGTACTTC. The encoded protein is CASSLITARGTYEQYF.

This chain connects TRBV3-1 (or the pseudogene TRBV3-2) to TRBJ2-7; 9 bases line up with TRBD2. The CDR3 runs 15 residues. V shed 5 bases, J shed 0 bases, and the junction held 5 bases outside the gene matches. Germline V gives CDR1 LGHDT, CDR2 YNNKEL (reference sequence). The CDR3 sequence: CASSSLAGVSYEQYF. CDR3 sequence (DNA): TGTGCCAGCAGCTCCTTAGCGGGAGTCTCCTACGAGCAGTACTTC.

The V call is TRBV6-2 or TRBV6-3, the J call TRBJ2-7; tentative D call: TRBD2 (6 bases). V lost 0 bases and J lost 0, with 21 bases in between. Germline loops: CDR1 MNHEY, CDR2 SVGEGT. The CDR3 has 19 residues. CDR3 DNA: TGTGCCAGCAGTTACTCGATCGATCCAAACTCTAGCGACTCCTACGAGCAGTACTTC. The encoded protein is CASSYSIDPNSSDSYEQYF.

The gene calls are TRBV7-2 and TRBJ2-3, with TRBD2 identical over 9 bases. The CDR3 totals 16 residues. CDR1 and CDR2 from the germline V gene are SGHTA and FQGNSA. The ends lost 5 bases at V and 3 bases at J; junction bases unmatched: 9. CDR3 in DNA: TGTGCCAGCAGCGCCCGACCGGGACTAGCAACAGATACGCAGTATTTT. Translation gives CASSARPGLATDTQYF.

The chain employs TRBV2 and TRBJ2-7; 11 positions agree with TRBD2. CDR3 length: 15 residues. Germline-derived CDR1 and CDR2 are SNHLY and FYNNEI. V was pared by 6 bases and J by 5 bases, with 9 bases of the junction left unmatched. CDR3 in amino acids: CASRATSGGTNEQYF. Here the CDR3 DNA reads TGTGCCAGCAGGGCAACTAGCGGGGGAACGAACGAGCAGTACTTC.

The rearrangement uses TRBV9 and TRBJ1-2; TRBD1 is a possible D gene (6 bases). This CDR3 has 16 residues. V was pared by 2 bases and J by 3 bases, with 17 bases between. The germline V gene has CDR1 SGDLS and CDR2 YYNGEE. The CDR3 sequence is CASSVGASGMDYGYTF. For the CDR3, the DNA is TGTGCCAGCAGCGTGGGGGCTAGTGGGATGGACTATGGCTACACCTTC.

On this clone: A junction boundary mismatches the germline segment, possibly from a read error. The chain carries TRBV2 and TRBJ1-5, with a possible D match to TRBD1 (6 bases). The CDR3 extends over 15 amino acids. Germline V CDR1 and CDR2: SNHLY, FYNNEI. CDR3 DNA sequence: TGTGCCAGCAGGGAAGGGGGGGTTAGCAATCAGCCCCAGCATTTT. Amino acid sequence: CASREGGVSNQPQHF.

The chain combines TRBV3-1 (or the pseudogene TRBV3-2) with TRBJ2-1, with TRBD2 matching 7 bases. Germline V lookup: CDR1 LGHDT, CDR2 YNNKEL (reference sequence). J was trimmed by 0 bases and V by 4 bases; bases with no gene match: 12. This CDR3 is 18 amino acids long. CDR3 in DNA: TGTGCCAGCAGCCCGGTCCCTGCCGGGAGGAGCTCCTACAATGAGCAGTTCTTC. Its translation is CASSPVPAGRSSYNEQFF.

This chain links TRBV6-1 with TRBJ1-6; the match to TRBD1 covers 7 bases. The CDR3 covers 16 residues. Germline values: CDR1 MNHNS, CDR2 SASEGT. V lost 3 bases and J lost 7; bases outside the gene matches: 9. CDR3 nucleotides: TGTGCCAGCAGTGACGGATTACAGGGGAGGAATTCACCCCTCCACTTT. The encoded protein is CASSDGLQGRNSPLHF.

This chain links TRBV28 with TRBJ1-1; the match to TRBD1 covers 7 bases. Germline V gene sequence: CDR1 MDHEN, CDR2 SYDVKM. The CDR3 runs 16 residues. After removal of 4 bases from V and 1 base from J, the junction contained 9 bases not matched to a gene. The CDR3, as DNA: TGTGCCAGCAGTTCCTTACAGGGGTTGGCGAACACTGAAGCTTTCTTT. Its protein is CASSSLQGLANTEAFF.

This clone was seen just once. The chain has TRBV15 and TRBJ2-5; possibly TRBD2 for D (5 bases). V was pared by 0 bases and J by 4 bases, with 9 bases between. This CDR3 has 14 residues. Germline V CDR1 and CDR2: LNHNV, YYDKDF (reference sequence). The CDR3 region is CATSRDVGGETQYF. CDR3 bases: TGTGCCACCAGCAGAGATGTAGGAGGAGAGACCCAGTACTTC.

This clone was counted a few times. CDR3 in amino acids: CASSVQGAEQYF. The DNA for the CDR3 is TGTGCCAGCTCAGTACAGGGGGCCGAGCAGTACTTC. The chain employs TRBV18 and TRBJ2-7; 9 bases are a match to TRBD1. Germline V lookup: CDR1 KGHSH, CDR2 LQKENI. The CDR3 has 12 amino acids. V shed 5 bases, J shed 6 bases, and the junction held 2 bases outside the gene matches.

The chain uses TRBV28 and TRBJ2-3; tentatively, D is TRBD1 (6 bases). CDR3 length equals 17 residues. Germline CDR1 reads MDHEN; CDR2 reads SYDVKM. The V and J ends lost 4 bases and 0 bases respectively, with 17 bases between them. The CDR3 protein is CASSSWGIRGSTDTQYF. In DNA, the CDR3 is TGTGCCAGCAGTTCATGGGGGATAAGGGGGAGCACAGATACGCAGTATTTT.

This chain uses TRBV6-5 with TRBJ2-1, with D possibly matching TRBD2 (6 bases). The CDR3 totals 13 residues. The V end was cut by 6 bases, the J end by 5 bases, with 11 bases between. Germline CDR1 reads MNHEY; CDR2 reads SVGAGI. The CDR3 spells CASSRASDNEQFF. For the CDR3, the DNA is TGTGCCAGCAGCCGGGCTAGCGACAATGAGCAGTTCTTC.

The V gene is TRBV30, the J gene TRBJ1-5; D remains unclear. Germline V gene data show CDR1 as GTSNPN and CDR2 as SVGIG (reference sequence). V was cut by 2 bases and J by 2 bases, with 13 bases left in between. The CDR3 loop spans 15 amino acids. The DNA for the CDR3 is TGTGCCTGGAGTAAGCAGGACGGGGGCAATCAGCCCCAGCATTTT. Its translation is CAWSKQDGGNQPQHF.

The CDR3 DNA follows: TGCGCCAGCGGCCTCGGGACAGGGGGAAGCGAGCAGTACTTC. Amino acid sequence: CASGLGTGGSEQYF. The chain is built from TRBV5-1 and TRBJ2-7; 11 nucleotides line up with TRBD1. The V gene's germline CDR1 is SGHRS and CDR2 YFSETQ. Trimming removed 7 bases from V and 6 bases from J; junction bases left unmatched: 9. The CDR3 sequence is 14 residues long. The complete variable domain, with remaining parts taken from reference TRBV5-1 and TRBJ2-7, reads KAGVTQTPRYLIKTRGQQVTLSCSPISGHRSVSWYQQTPGQGLQFLFEYFSETQRNKGNFPGRFSGRQFSNSRSEMNVSTLELGDSALYLCASGLGTGGSEQYFGPGTRLTVT.

This clone was picked up a small number of times. This sequence joins TRBV30 and TRBJ1-2, with 8 positions matching TRBD1. The V and J ends lost 0 bases and 8 bases, in that order; junction bases with no gene match: 8. The CDR3 spans 14 residues. The germline V gene encodes CDR1 GTSNPN and CDR2 SVGIG (reference sequence). CDR3 region: CAWSVAGGRSGYTF. CDR3 DNA sequence: TGTGCCTGGAGTGTAGCAGGGGGCAGGTCGGGCTACACCTTC.

The gene calls are TRBV7-3 and TRBJ2-2; D is perhaps TRBD2 (6 bases). This CDR3 is built from 13 residues. The germline CDR1 and CDR2 sequences are SGHTA and FQGTGA. The V gene lost 4 bases and the J gene lost 5 bases, with 8 bases spanning the gap. CDR3 DNA: TGTGCCAGCAGCTCTGGGGGGACCGGGGAGCTGTTTTTT. Translating gives CASSSGGTGELFF.

J is TRBJ1-5 and V is TRBV28, with a possible D match to TRBD1 (5 bases). Germline assignment: CDR1 MDHEN and CDR2 SYDVKM. The CDR3 is 17 amino acids. The V and J ends lost 3 bases and 0 bases respectively, with 15 bases between them. The CDR3 sequence: CASSLGESVGSNQPQHF. The CDR3 nucleotides read TGTGCCAGCAGTTTGGGGGAATCGGTGGGTAGCAATCAGCCCCAGCATTTT.

The chain recombines TRBV2 with TRBJ1-2, with D tentatively TRBD1 (5 bases). The CDR3 is 13 residues long. CDR1 and CDR2 from the germline V gene are SNHLY and FYNNEI. V dropped 7 bases and J dropped 8 bases, with 17 bases sitting between them. CDR3 sequence: CASTQDGTGGYTF. Written as DNA, the CDR3 is TGTGCCAGCACCCAAGACGGGACGGGAGGCTACACCTTC.

The chain has TRBV9 and TRBJ1-2, with 7 positions matching TRBD1. The CDR3 contains 15 residues. The germline gives CDR1 SGDLS, CDR2 YYNGEE. With 6 bases clipped from V and 4 bases from J, the junction kept 12 bases outside the gene matches. This CDR3 reads CASTPGTVYTYGYTF. The CDR3 DNA follows: TGTGCCAGCACCCCCGGGACAGTCTACACCTATGGCTACACCTTC.

The chain has TRBV4-1 and TRBJ2-5; D remains unclear. V was clipped by 4 bases and J by 4 bases, with 13 bases between them. CDR3 length: 14 residues. Germline V gene data show CDR1 as MGHRA and CDR2 as YSYEKL. The CDR3 loop reads CASSPNYEPETQYF. Here the CDR3 DNA reads TGCGCCAGCAGCCCCAATTACGAACCAGAGACCCAGTACTTC.

The J gene is TRBJ2-2, the V gene TRBV11-3, with D tentatively TRBD2 (6 bases). This CDR3 spans 16 amino acids. Trimming left V 2 bases short and J 2 bases short, with 12 bases between. In germline, CDR1 is SGHNT, CDR2 YENEEA. CDR3: CASSLIGGINTGELFF. CDR3 coding DNA: TGTGCCAGCAGCTTAATTGGCGGGATAAACACCGGGGAGCTGTTTTTT.

The chain joins TRBV27 to TRBJ1-6, with 10 bases matching TRBD1. J was trimmed by 9 bases and V by 3 bases; bases with no gene match: 5. The CDR3 sequence is 15 residues long. Germline V gene sequence: CDR1 MNHEY, CDR2 SMNVEV (reference sequence). The CDR3 DNA sequence: TGTGCCAGCAGTTTCCGGGACAGGGGTGTTTCACCCCTCCACTTT. As protein: CASSFRDRGVSPLHF.

DNA of the CDR3: TGTGCCACCAGTGATTCCGGGACAGGGAACCCCTACGAGCAGTACTTC. This encodes CATSDSGTGNPYEQYF. The chain joins TRBV24-1 to TRBJ2-7, with 9 bases identical to TRBD1. CDR1 is KGHDR and CDR2 is SFDVKD in the germline V gene. This CDR3 is built from 16 residues. The J segment lost 2 bases and the V segment lost 2 bases, leaving 6 bases of the junction unmatched.

The chain employs TRBV28 and TRBJ2-7, with D possibly matching TRBD2 (5 bases). The CDR3 has 13 residues. Between the trimmed V and J ends, which lost 6 bases and 3 bases, there was a span of 12 bases. Germline V lookup: CDR1 MDHEN, CDR2 SYDVKM. Here the CDR3 DNA reads TGTGCCAGCAGACCGGGGTTAGGCTACGAGCAGTACTTC. Its protein is CASRPGLGYEQYF.

This clone has a single count. The chain recombines TRBV9 with TRBJ2-1; 10 nucleotides line up with TRBD1. CDR3 length: 15 amino acids. Germline CDR1 is SGDLS and CDR2 is YYNGEE. Unmatched junction bases numbered 3, after V lost 0 bases and J lost 6 bases. DNA for the CDR3: TGTGCCAGCAGCGTAGGCGGGACAGGGGCCAATGAGCAGTTCTTC. This codes for CASSVGGTGANEQFF.

The chain recombines TRBV2 with TRBJ2-5, with TRBD1 identical over 7 bases. The CDR3 extends over 14 amino acids. The V gene end was trimmed by 2 bases and the J gene end by 6 bases; junction bases not matched to a gene: 6. Germline V gene sequence: CDR1 SNHLY, CDR2 FYNNEI. The CDR3 coding sequence is TGTGCCAGCAGTGAATGGTTGACAGGGCAGACCCAGTACTTC. Protein sequence: CASSEWLTGQTQYF.

The gene calls are TRBV6-5 and TRBJ1-2; no clear D. The length of the CDR3 is 13 residues. Per germline, CDR1 MNHEY and CDR2 SVGAGI. Trimming cost V 6 bases and J 2 bases, with 10 bases left between them. The CDR3 region is CASSDLGNYGYTF. The CDR3 DNA reads as TGTGCCAGCAGCGACTTAGGGAACTATGGCTACACCTTC.

This chain uses TRBV24-1 with TRBJ2-7; possible D gene TRBD1, 6 bases. V lost 4 bases to trimming and J lost 0 bases, with 9 bases between them. The CDR3 is made up of 14 amino acids. CDR1 KGHDR and CDR2 SFDVKD come from the germline V gene. CDR3 sequence (DNA): TGTGCCACCAGTGACCCGACAGGCTCCTACGAGCAGTACTTC. This translates into CATSDPTGSYEQYF.

This clone is a singleton in its sample. V and J are TRBV18 and TRBJ2-5, with a possible D match to TRBD1 (5 bases). CDR3 size: 13 residues. Germline V gives CDR1 KGHSH, CDR2 LQKENI. The V gene lost 3 bases and the J gene lost 5 bases, with 10 bases spanning the gap. The CDR3 protein is CASSPDTGETQYF. For the CDR3, the DNA is TGTGCCAGCTCACCGGACACCGGGGAGACCCAGTACTTC.